The 10 T cell receptor beta chains below come from one sample, sequenced in a study of Ad26.COV2.S vaccination and SARS-CoV-2 variants. Only in-frame clones appear in the TCRdb table, and some are missing; sequencing was by immunoSEQ multiplex PCR. The table lists hundreds of thousands of clones, 70% to 90% of them singletons. Treatment given: around 19 received Ad26.COV2.S at low or high dose, single or two shots; roughly five received placebo; per-sample allocation not given. Day 63 after the first vaccine or placebo injection was the time point for sampling. The material was peripheral blood, obtained in a trial of Ad26.COV2.S vaccine versus placebo. These receptor sequences come from a person aged 18-60 years who received the Ad26.COV2.S COVID-19 vaccine or a placebo.

The rearrangement links TRBV15 to TRBJ2-5, with D unresolved. This CDR3 spans 13 amino acids. V lost 0 bases and J lost 5, with 7 bases in between. Per the germline V gene, CDR1 is LNHNV and CDR2 is YYDKDF (reference sequence). CDR3 in amino acids: CATSRDSSETQYF. CDR3 nucleotide sequence: TGTGCCACCAGCAGAGATAGTTCTGAGACCCAGTACTTC.

Only one count was recorded for this clone. The CDR3 protein is CASNPADAVYEQYF. In nucleotides, the CDR3 is TGTGCCAGCAACCCCGCGGACGCAGTCTACGAGCAGTACTTC. V usage is TRBV27 and J usage is TRBJ2-7; D is unresolved. The CDR3 loop spans 14 amino acids. Germline CDR1 MNHEY, CDR2 SMNVEV (reference sequence). The V and J ends lost 7 bases and 3 bases respectively, with 16 bases between them.

This chain connects TRBV18 to TRBJ1-1, with D hard to call. V gave up 3 bases and J gave up 4 bases, with 9 bases separating them. The germline CDR1 and CDR2 sequences are KGHSH and LQKENI. This CDR3 is built from 13 residues. The CDR3 DNA is TGTGCCAGCTCACCTTTCTCGGCCACTGAAGCTTTCTTT. Its translation: CASSPFSATEAFF.

V gene TRBV5-1 combines with J gene TRBJ2-1; possibly TRBD1 for D (5 bases). The CDR3 runs 17 residues. CDR1 SGHRS and CDR2 YFSETQ come from the germline V gene. The germline V and J ends were trimmed by 0 bases and 2 bases, with 15 bases remaining between them. The CDR3 loop is CASSLASGNGPYNEQFF. The CDR3 DNA reads as TGCGCCAGCAGCTTGGCCTCAGGGAACGGCCCCTACAATGAGCAGTTCTTC.

The chain is built from TRBV7-2 and TRBJ1-1; 10 nucleotides line up with TRBD1. The CDR3 is 16 amino acids. V was clipped by 6 bases and J by 4 bases; unmatched bases: 11. Germline V gene sequence: CDR1 SGHTA, CDR2 FQGNSA. The DNA of the CDR3 is TGTGCCAGCAGTCCGGACAGGGGGGGGATTGGCACTGAAGCTTTCTTT. This sequence encodes CASSPDRGGIGTEAFF.

The chain joins TRBV5-6 to TRBJ2-7, with D possibly matching TRBD1 (5 bases). The CDR3 sequence is 15 residues long. Trimming removed 2 bases from V and 2 bases from J, with 14 bases in between. Looked up from germline, CDR1 is SGHDT and CDR2 is YYEEEE. The CDR3: CASSFSQGQPYEQYF. CDR3 in DNA: TGTGCCAGCAGCTTTAGCCAGGGCCAACCCTACGAGCAGTACTTC.

The V call is TRBV6-5, the J call TRBJ2-5; 8 bases map to TRBD1. J was trimmed by 1 base and V by 8 bases; bases with no gene match: 6. The CDR3 sequence is 14 residues long. Germline-derived CDR1 and CDR2 are MNHEY and SVGAGI. The CDR3 region has the DNA TGTGCCAGCCGTCGACAGGGGCTCCAAGAGACCCAGTACTTC. Protein sequence: CASRRQGLQETQYF.

The CDR3 coding sequence is TGTGCCAGCAGCTCTCCTAGCGGGGCGATCACCGGGGAGCTGTTTTTT. It encodes CASSSPSGAITGELFF. The chain couples TRBV7-9 to TRBJ2-2, with 9 bases matching TRBD2. Trimming at V came to 4 bases and at J to 4 bases, leaving 7 bases not matched to a gene. Germline V lookup: CDR1 SEHNR, CDR2 FQNEAQ (reference sequence). This CDR3 comprises 16 residues.

The table lists this clone with a few counts. The rearrangement links TRBV19 to TRBJ2-2; maybe TRBD1 (6 bases). Between the trimmed V and J ends, which lost 5 bases and 6 bases, there was a span of 16 bases. The germline V gene has CDR1 LNHDA and CDR2 SQIVND (reference sequence). This CDR3 spans 15 amino acids. The CDR3 sequence: CASSPAGAGPGELFF. CDR3 nucleotides: TGTGCCAGTAGTCCCGCAGGGGCTGGTCCCGGGGAGCTGTTTTTT.

This rearrangement joins TRBV19 to TRBJ2-7; the match to TRBD2 covers 7 bases. Germline-derived CDR1 and CDR2 are LNHDA and SQIVND (reference sequence). V was pared by 1 base and J by 0 bases, with 15 bases of the junction left unmatched. There are 19 residues in the CDR3. The CDR3 reads CASSIGSTSDHNPSYEQYF. Written as DNA, the CDR3 is TGTGCCAGTAGTATAGGATCCACTAGCGACCACAATCCCTCCTACGAGCAGTACTTC.